These 12 T cell receptor beta chains were all obtained from the same sample, sequenced in a study of blood T cell repertoires in COVID-19. Using immunoSEQ multiplex PCR, the repertoire was profiled, and TCRdb retains in-frame clones only, with some absent. The repertoire includes 70,000 to 90,000 clones, 88% of them detected once, and around 40% sits in the top ten. Specimen: peripheral blood. The source is a human donor in a cohort sampled during active COVID-19.

This clone has a single count. The chain links TRBV15 to TRBJ2-7; a weak D match, TRBD1 (6 bases). The V gene's germline CDR1 is LNHNV and CDR2 YYDKDF (reference sequence). The CDR3 contains 15 residues. V lost 1 base and J 3 bases, leaving 13 bases between the germline ends. The CDR3 DNA is TGTGCCACCAGCAGAGGACAGGACTCAATCTACGAGCAGTACTTC. Translation gives CATSRGQDSIYEQYF.

This clone was recorded only once. The J gene is TRBJ1-2, the V gene TRBV6-5, with D perhaps matching TRBD1 (5 bases). CDR3 length: 14 residues. V was clipped by 6 bases and J by 0 bases, with 11 bases between them. Germline V gene lookup returns CDR1 MNHEY and CDR2 SVGAGI. The CDR3 loop reads CASRYPGTNYGYTF. Here the CDR3 DNA reads TGTGCCAGCAGGTACCCAGGGACTAACTATGGCTACACCTTC.

V and J are TRBV7-2 and TRBJ2-5; D is uncertain. Germline CDR1 and CDR2: SGHTA and FQGNSA. The CDR3 sequence is 11 residues long. Between the trimmed V and J ends, which lost 3 bases and 9 bases, there was a span of 8 bases. The CDR3 DNA reads TGTGCCAGCAGCTTCGAGAGGCCCCAGTACTTC. Protein sequence: CASSFERPQYF. Variable domain in full (rest from reference TRBV7-2 and TRBJ2-5): GAGVSQSPSNKVTEKGKDVELRCDPISGHTALYWYRQSLGQGLEFLIYFQGNSAPDKSGLPSDRFSAERTGGSVSTLTIQRTQQEDSAVYLCASSFERPQYFGPGTRLLVL.

The rearrangement uses TRBV7-6 and TRBJ1-2; TRBD1 matches 11 bases. Germline CDR1 and CDR2: SGHVS and FNYEAQ. With 2 bases clipped from V and 4 bases from J, the junction kept 9 bases outside the gene matches. The CDR3 consists of 17 residues. The CDR3 here is CASSLFPRDRGSYGYTF. CDR3 DNA sequence: TGTGCCAGCAGCTTATTCCCCCGGGACAGGGGGTCCTATGGCTACACCTTC.

The chain combines TRBV5-1 with TRBJ2-3, with 15 bases identical to TRBD2. V was clipped by 4 bases and J by 14 bases; unmatched bases: 11. CDR1 SGHRS and CDR2 YFSETQ come from the germline V gene. CDR3 length equals 15 residues. CDR3 bases: TGCGCCAGCAGCGCAGGACTAGCGGGGGGGGTCCCTCCGTATTTT. This sequence encodes CASSAGLAGGVPPYF.

The V call is TRBV2, the J call TRBJ1-5, with D hard to call. The germline V and J ends were trimmed by 3 bases and 7 bases, with 10 bases remaining between them. This CDR3 has 13 amino acids. CDR1 is SNHLY, CDR2 FYNNEI, per germline. The CDR3 sequence is CASSERAGQPQHF. DNA for the CDR3: TGTGCCAGCAGTGAGAGGGCCGGACAGCCCCAGCATTTT.

The chain links TRBV27 to TRBJ1-2, with a tentative D call TRBD1 (5 bases). Germline assignment: CDR1 MNHEY and CDR2 SMNVEV (reference sequence). V was clipped by 5 bases and J by 2 bases, with 6 bases between them. This CDR3 is built from 12 residues. The CDR3 sequence: CASSDRNYGYTF. The CDR3 DNA reads TGTGCCAGCAGTGACAGAAACTATGGCTACACCTTC.

The V gene is TRBV7-9, the J gene TRBJ2-3; 7 bases align to TRBD1. Germline V gene data show CDR1 as SEHNR and CDR2 as FQNEAQ (reference sequence). The CDR3 has 17 amino acids. The V and J ends lost 5 bases and 2 bases, in that order; junction bases with no gene match: 13. The CDR3 bases are TGTGCCAGCAGCCTCCCGACCGGGACAGAAGTCACAGATACGCAGTATTTT. Its translation: CASSLPTGTEVTDTQYF. Together with reference TRBV7-9 and TRBJ2-3, the CDR3 gives the full variable domain: DTGVSQNPRHKITKRGQNVTFRCDPISEHNRLYWYRQTLGQGPEFLTYFQNEAQLEKSRLLSDRFSAERPKGSFSTLEIQRTEQGDSAMYLCASSLPTGTEVTDTQYFGPGTRLTVL.

This clone came up once. This chain joins TRBV24-1 and TRBJ1-2; the match to TRBD1 covers 8 bases. With 3 bases clipped from V and 2 bases from J, the junction kept 7 bases outside the gene matches. The V gene's germline CDR1 is KGHDR and CDR2 SFDVKD. The CDR3 is 16 residues long. CDR3 sequence reads: CATSDPSGDRNYGYTF. The CDR3 DNA is TGTGCCACCAGTGATCCCTCAGGGGACAGGAACTATGGCTACACCTTC.

V is TRBV14 and J is TRBJ1-2; D is ambiguous. Trimming left V 4 bases short and J 0 bases short, with 9 bases between. Germline CDR1 is SGHDN and CDR2 is FVKESK. This CDR3 spans 14 amino acids. CDR3 sequence reads: CASSPDWANYGYTF. The CDR3 nucleotides read TGTGCCAGCAGCCCCGACTGGGCTAACTATGGCTACACCTTC.

The genes are TRBV4-1 and TRBJ2-5, with D possibly matching TRBD1 (6 bases). Germline assignment: CDR1 MGHRA and CDR2 YSYEKL. Trimming shortened V by 0 bases and J by 7 bases, and 9 bases separated the two germline ends. The CDR3 is made up of 13 amino acids. The DNA of the CDR3 is TGCGCCAGCAGCCAAGATACAGGGCGGACCCAGTACTTC. This codes for CASSQDTGRTQYF.

The chain combines TRBV2 with TRBJ2-3; weak D call: TRBD2 (6 bases). The CDR3 is 13 amino acids. Germline V gene lookup returns CDR1 SNHLY and CDR2 FYNNEI. V was clipped by 4 bases and J by 4 bases, with 9 bases between them. CDR3 loop: CASSGLVSDTQYF. CDR3 in DNA: TGTGCCAGCAGTGGACTAGTTTCAGATACGCAGTATTTT.